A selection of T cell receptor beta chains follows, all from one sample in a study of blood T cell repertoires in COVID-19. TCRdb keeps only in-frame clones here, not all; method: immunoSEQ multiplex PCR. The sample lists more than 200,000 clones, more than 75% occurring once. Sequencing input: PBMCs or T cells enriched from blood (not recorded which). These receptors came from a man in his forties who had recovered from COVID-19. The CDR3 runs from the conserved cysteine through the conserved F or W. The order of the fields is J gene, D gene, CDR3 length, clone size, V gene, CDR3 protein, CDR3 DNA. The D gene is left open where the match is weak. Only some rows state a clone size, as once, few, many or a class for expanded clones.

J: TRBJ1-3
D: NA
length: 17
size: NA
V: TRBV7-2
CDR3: CASSPLTGILSGNTIYF
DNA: TGTGCCAGCAGCCCTCTGACAGGAATCCTCTCTGGAAACACCATATATTTT

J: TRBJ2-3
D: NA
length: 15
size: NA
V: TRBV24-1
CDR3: CATSDPSRGTDTQYF
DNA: TGTGCCACCAGTGATCCGAGCAGGGGCACAGATACGCAGTATTTT

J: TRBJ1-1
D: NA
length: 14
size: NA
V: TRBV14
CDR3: CASSQVRGGTEAFF
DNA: TGTGCCAGCAGCCAAGTCCGAGGGGGCACTGAAGCTTTCTTT

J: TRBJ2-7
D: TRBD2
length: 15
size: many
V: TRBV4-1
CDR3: CASSPGTSGIYEQYF
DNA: TGCGCCAGCAGCCCAGGGACTAGCGGGATTTACGAGCAGTACTTC

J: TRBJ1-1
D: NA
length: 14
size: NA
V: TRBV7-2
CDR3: CASSFTVMNTEAFF
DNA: TGTGCCAGCAGCTTCACAGTCATGAACACTGAAGCTTTCTTT

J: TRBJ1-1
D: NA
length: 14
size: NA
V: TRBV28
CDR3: CASRWDDRGAEAFF
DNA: TGTGCCAGCAGGTGGGATGACCGGGGGGCTGAAGCTTTCTTT

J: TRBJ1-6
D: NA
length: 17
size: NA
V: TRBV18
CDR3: CASSPPPYRVGNSPLHF
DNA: TGTGCCAGCTCACCGCCCCCCTACAGGGTGGGCAATTCACCCCTCCACTTT

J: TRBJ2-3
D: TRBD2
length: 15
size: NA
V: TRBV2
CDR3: CASHPSGGGTDTQYF
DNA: TGTGCCAGCCATCCTAGCGGGGGGGGTACAGATACGCAGTATTTT

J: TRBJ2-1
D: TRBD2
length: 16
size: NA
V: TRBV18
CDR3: CASSPRGGGSGNEQFF
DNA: TGTGCCAGCTCACCACGAGGCGGGGGGAGCGGCAATGAGCAGTTCTTC

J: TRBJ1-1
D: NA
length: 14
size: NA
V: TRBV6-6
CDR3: CASSWPGVGTEAFF
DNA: TGTGCCAGCAGCTGGCCCGGAGTCGGCACTGAAGCTTTCTTT

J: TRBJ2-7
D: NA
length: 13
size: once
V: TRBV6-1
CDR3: CASSEWASGEQYF
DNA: TGTGCCAGCAGTGAATGGGCTTCGGGAGAGCAGTACTTC

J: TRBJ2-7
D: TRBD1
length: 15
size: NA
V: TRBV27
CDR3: CASSLSQGQGYEQYF
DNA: TGTGCCAGCAGTTTATCTCAGGGACAGGGCTACGAGCAGTACTTC

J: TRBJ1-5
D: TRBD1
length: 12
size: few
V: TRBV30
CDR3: CALDRGDQPQHF
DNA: TGTGCCTTAGACAGGGGAGATCAGCCCCAGCATTTT

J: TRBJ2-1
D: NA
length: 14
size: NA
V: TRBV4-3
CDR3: CASSQVRSYNEQFF
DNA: TGCGCCAGCAGCCAAGTTCGTTCCTACAATGAGCAGTTCTTC